This T cell receptor (beta chain) was captured by sequencing in a study of response to subunit inactivated influenza vaccine. CDR1 is DFQATT, CDR2 SNEGSKA, per germline (reference sequence). Unmatched junction bases numbered 10, after V lost 7 bases and J lost 4 bases. This CDR3 spans 14 amino acids. TCRdb recomputed calls from the RT-PCR reads with MiXCR, one row per CDR3 protein. The sample shows roughly 570,000 distinct CDR3 sequences, approximately 13% of them seen only once. Overall study findings and caveats: Authors suggested seasonal influenza vaccinations each recruit few new T cells.

On this clonotype itself: Antigen unknown.

The sequences come from PBMCs from blood, collected roughly 48 days after vaccination. The clonotype comes from a man aged 45-65 years who received an inactivated influenza vaccine. The chain carries TRBV20-1 and TRBJ2-3; 8 bases map to TRBD1. This CDR3 reads CSVPGQDMSDTQYF. The CDR3, as DNA: TGCAGTGTACCGGGACAGGATATGTCAGATACGCAGTATTTT.